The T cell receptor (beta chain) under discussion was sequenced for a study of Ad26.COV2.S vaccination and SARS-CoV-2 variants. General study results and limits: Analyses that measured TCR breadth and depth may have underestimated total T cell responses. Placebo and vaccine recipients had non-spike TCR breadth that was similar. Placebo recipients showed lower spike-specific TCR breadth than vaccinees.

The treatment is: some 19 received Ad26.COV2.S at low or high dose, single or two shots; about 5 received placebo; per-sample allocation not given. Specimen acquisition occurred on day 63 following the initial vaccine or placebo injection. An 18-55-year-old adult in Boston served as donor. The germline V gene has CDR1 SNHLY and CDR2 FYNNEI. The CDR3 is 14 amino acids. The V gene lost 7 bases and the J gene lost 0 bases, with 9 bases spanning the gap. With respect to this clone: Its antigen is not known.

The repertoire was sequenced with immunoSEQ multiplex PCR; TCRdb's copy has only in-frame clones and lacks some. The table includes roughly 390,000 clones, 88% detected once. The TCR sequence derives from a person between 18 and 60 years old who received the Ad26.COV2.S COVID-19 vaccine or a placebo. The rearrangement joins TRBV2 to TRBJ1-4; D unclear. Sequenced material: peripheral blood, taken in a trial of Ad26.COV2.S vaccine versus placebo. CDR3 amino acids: CASTWTTTNEKLFF. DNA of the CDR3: TGTGCCAGCACCTGGACCACAACTAATGAAAAACTGTTTTTT.